This T cell receptor (beta chain) was recovered during a study of CD8 T cells in Susac syndrome. Overall study findings and caveats: CD4+ repertoires of Susac syndrome patients lacked detectable clonal expansion.

The length of the CDR3 is 13 residues. Germline values: CDR1 SEHNR, CDR2 FQNEAQ (reference sequence). Trimming at V came to 7 bases and at J to 6 bases, leaving 7 bases not matched to a gene. Random hexamers were used to reverse transcribe the RNA input (about 0.5 to 1 ug). TCRdb reprocessed the immunoSEQ multiplex PCR reads via MiXCR and lists one record per CDR3 protein. The sample holds under 95,000 distinct CDR3 sequences, just under 95% seen once. As concerns this clonotype: Antigen: not known.

The V gene is TRBV7-9, the J gene TRBJ2-7; 9 bases match TRBD1. Source material: CD4+ T cells from PBMCs. This TCR derives from a human donor with Susac syndrome. The CDR3 region has the DNA TGTGCCAGCACTGAACAGGGGGCCGGCGAGCAGTACTTC. The encoded protein is CASTEQGAGEQYF.